The next 17 T cell receptor beta chains were all read from a single sample in a study of T-cell reconstitution after alpha-beta-depleted transplantation in children. Unique molecular identifiers were built into the TCRbeta library. TCRdb re-analysed the PCR reads in MiXCR, keeping a single row per CDR3 protein. This table has 90,000 to 130,000 distinct CDR3 sequences, 10% appearing once. Material: PBMCs from the stem cell graft donor, obtained from the stem cell graft. The receptor set was obtained from a human donor who donated a stem cell graft to a child with acute lymphoblastic leukemia.

At least ten counts were recorded for this clonotype. The rearrangement links TRBV5-6 to TRBJ1-5; tentatively, D is TRBD1 (5 bases). The CDR3 covers 15 residues. Germline values: CDR1 SGHDT, CDR2 YYEEEE. V lost 3 bases and J lost 2, with 12 bases in between. CDR3 sequence: CASSSRVGGNQPQHF. CDR3 bases: TGTGCCAGCAGCTCCAGGGTAGGGGGCAATCAGCCCCAGCATTTT.

The table lists this clonotype with many counts. The rearrangement uses TRBV7-9 and TRBJ2-7; D uncertain. Germline V gene lookup returns CDR1 SEHNR and CDR2 FQNEAQ (reference sequence). Trimming pared 5 bases from V and 3 bases from J, leaving 20 bases between. CDR3 length equals 16 residues. The CDR3 region is CASSPGRLDVYYEQYF. The DNA of the CDR3 is TGTGCCAGCAGCCCCGGAAGACTGGACGTCTACTACGAGCAGTACTTC.

This clonotype has a count of ten or more. The gene calls are TRBV7-8 and TRBJ2-7, with 12 bases matching TRBD1. With 3 bases clipped from V and 3 bases from J, the junction kept 6 bases outside the gene matches. Germline assignment: CDR1 SGHVS and CDR2 FQNEAQ. CDR3 size: 16 residues. The CDR3 loop is CASSFGTGGFGYEQYF. CDR3 bases: TGTGCCAGCAGCTTCGGGACAGGGGGCTTCGGCTACGAGCAGTACTTC. Variable domain in full (rest from reference TRBV7-8 and TRBJ2-7): GAGVSQSPRYKVAKRGQDVALRCDPISGHVSLFWYQQALGQGPEFLTYFQNEAQLDKSGLPSDRFFAERPEGSVSTLKIQRTQQEDSAVYLCASSFGTGGFGYEQYFGPGTRLTVT.

This clonotype showed up many times. The genes are TRBV6-2 or TRBV6-3 and TRBJ2-1; 8 nucleotides line up with TRBD1. Germline V gene lookup returns CDR1 MNHEY and CDR2 SVGEGT. The J segment lost 12 bases and the V segment lost 6 bases, leaving 13 bases of the junction unmatched. The CDR3 is made up of 14 amino acids. CDR3 in amino acids: CASRPLPGQGGQFF. In DNA form, the CDR3 reads TGTGCCAGCAGACCCCTTCCTGGACAGGGTGGGCAGTTCTTC.

This clonotype was observed many times. This chain uses TRBV25-1 with TRBJ2-1; maybe TRBD2 (6 bases). The germline V gene encodes CDR1 MGHDK and CDR2 SYGVNS. CDR3 size: 18 residues. The V end was cut by 1 base, the J end by 8 bases, with 24 bases between. CDR3 protein: CASSEFKLTGLAVDEQFF. The CDR3 DNA is TGTGCCAGCAGTGAATTTAAACTCACGGGACTGGCCGTGGATGAGCAGTTCTTC. Full variable domain (outside the CDR3, taken from reference TRBV25-1 and TRBJ2-1): EADIYQTPRYLVIGTGKKITLECSQTMGHDKMYWYQQDPGMELHLIHYSYGVNSTEKGDLSSESTVSRIRTEHFPLTLESARPSHTSQYLCASSEFKLTGLAVDEQFFGPGTRLTVL.

This clonotype was picked up many times. The chain recombines TRBV12-3 or TRBV12-4 with TRBJ2-5; 11 nucleotides agree with TRBD1. J gave up 4 bases and V 8 bases, and 3 bases lay outside the gene matches. CDR3 length: 13 residues. This chain's CDR3 is CASGQGAIETQYF. CDR3 DNA sequence: TGTGCCAGCGGACAGGGGGCCATAGAGACCCAGTACTTC.

This clonotype was observed many times. The chain joins TRBV24-1 to TRBJ1-2; D gene unclear. Between the trimmed V and J ends, which lost 4 bases and 4 bases, there was a span of 15 bases. CDR1 KGHDR and CDR2 SFDVKD come from the germline V gene. The CDR3 has 15 residues. The CDR3 region has the DNA TGTGCCACCAGTGACTCACCCACACGGGGCTATGGCTACACCTTC. This sequence encodes CATSDSPTRGYGYTF.

This clonotype was seen many times. The V and J genes are TRBV6-6 and TRBJ2-5; D not resolved. Germline values: CDR1 MNHNY, CDR2 SVGAGI (reference sequence). Trimming removed 8 bases at V and 2 bases at J, with 9 bases between. This CDR3 has 12 amino acids. The CDR3, as DNA: TGTGCCAGCGCTTTCAGTCAAGAGACCCAGTACTTC. It translates to CASAFSQETQYF.

With respect to this clonotype: Being one base from a much bigger clone, this may be a read error. The J gene is TRBJ1-2, the V gene TRBV20-1, with 9 bases lining up with TRBD1. Germline V CDR1 and CDR2: DFQATT, SNEGSKA (reference sequence). There are 13 residues in the CDR3. CDR3 coding DNA: TGCAGTGCTAGAGATCCGGGGACAGGGATCTACCCCTTC. Its protein is CSARDPGTGIYPF.

This clonotype was detected many times. The rearrangement uses TRBV5-1 and TRBJ2-3, with unresolved D. Trimming removed 0 bases from V and 3 bases from J, with 11 bases in between. Germline loops: CDR1 SGHRS, CDR2 YFSETQ. The CDR3 length is 15 residues. The CDR3 here is CASSLGRAETDTQYF. CDR3 bases: TGCGCCAGCAGCTTGGGACGGGCAGAAACAGATACGCAGTATTTT.

This clonotype was seen ten or more times. The rearrangement uses TRBV29-1 and TRBJ2-7; D is uncertain. CDR1 and CDR2 (germline): SQVTM, ANQGSEA. CDR3 size: 14 residues. The V gene lost 1 base and the J gene lost 4 bases, with 14 bases spanning the gap. CDR3 coding DNA: TGCAGCGTTGAAGGAAGCCCGGGCATTTACGAGCAGTACTTC. Translation gives CSVEGSPGIYEQYF.

This clonotype was counted at least ten times. The chain joins TRBV19 to TRBJ1-5; 7 bases agree with TRBD1. CDR1 is LNHDA and CDR2 is SQIVND in the germline V gene (reference sequence). V lost 4 bases to trimming and J lost 4 bases; unmatched junction nucleotides: 16. CDR3 length equals 18 residues. The CDR3 sequence: CASSTTKDRRHRNQPQHF. CDR3 nucleotide sequence: TGTGCCAGTAGTACCACCAAGGACAGGAGGCACCGTAATCAGCCCCAGCATTTT.

In this sample, this clonotype turned up many times. The V gene is TRBV10-2, the J gene TRBJ1-4; no reliable D call. Germline V gives CDR1 WSHSY, CDR2 SAAADI. The CDR3 sequence is 12 residues long. Trimming cost V 6 bases and J 6 bases, with 8 bases left between them. CDR3 region: CASSLTDEKLFF. DNA of the CDR3: TGCGCCAGCAGCCTGACGGATGAAAAACTGTTTTTT.

The table lists this clonotype with many counts. J is TRBJ2-2 and V is TRBV12-3 or TRBV12-4; D call uncertain. This CDR3 contains 13 residues. Trimming shortened V by 6 bases and J by 6 bases, and 11 bases separated the two germline ends. This chain's CDR3 is CASSPGWAGELFF. The CDR3 DNA reads as TGTGCCAGCAGCCCCGGGTGGGCCGGGGAGCTGTTTTTT.

This clonotype was seen many times. The chain uses TRBV3-1 and TRBJ2-1, with 9 bases that match TRBD2. V lost 0 bases to trimming and J lost 8 bases; unmatched junction nucleotides: 8. Germline CDR1 and CDR2: LGHDT and YNNKEL (reference sequence). The CDR3 runs to 16 residues. The CDR3 coding sequence is TGTGCCAGCAGCCAAGACCCCGGGACTAGCATCGATGAGCAGTTCTTC. The encoded protein is CASSQDPGTSIDEQFF.

This clonotype turned up a few times. The CDR3: CSASYGTAINSPLHF. The CDR3, as DNA: TGCAGTGCTAGTTACGGGACAGCCATTAATTCACCCCTCCACTTT. This sequence joins TRBV20-1 and TRBJ1-6; 7 bases map to TRBD1. The length of the CDR3 is 15 residues. The J segment lost 6 bases and the V segment lost 3 bases, leaving 8 bases of the junction unmatched. Germline CDR1 and CDR2: DFQATT and SNEGSKA (reference sequence).

This clonotype showed up many times. Compared with germline, one end of the junction differs, possibly owing to a read error. The chain carries TRBV12-3 or TRBV12-4 and TRBJ2-7, with D hard to call. This CDR3 region has 12 residues. CDR3 amino acids: CASSLVNGGPNF. As DNA, the CDR3 is TGTGCCAGCAGTTTGGTGAACGGTGGTCCCAACTTC.